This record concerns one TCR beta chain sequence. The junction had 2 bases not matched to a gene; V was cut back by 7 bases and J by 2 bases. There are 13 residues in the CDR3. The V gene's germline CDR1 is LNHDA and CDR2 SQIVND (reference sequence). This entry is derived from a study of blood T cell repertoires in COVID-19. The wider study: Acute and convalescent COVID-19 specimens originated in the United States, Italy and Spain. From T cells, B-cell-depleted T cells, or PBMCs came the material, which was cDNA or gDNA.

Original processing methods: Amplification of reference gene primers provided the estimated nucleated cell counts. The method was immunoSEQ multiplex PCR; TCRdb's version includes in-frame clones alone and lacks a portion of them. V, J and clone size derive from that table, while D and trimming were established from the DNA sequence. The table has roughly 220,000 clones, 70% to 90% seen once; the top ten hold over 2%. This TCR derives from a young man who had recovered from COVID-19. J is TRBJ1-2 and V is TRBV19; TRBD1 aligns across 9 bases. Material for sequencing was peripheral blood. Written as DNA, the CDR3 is TGTGCCAGTATCGGACAGGGGAACTATGGCTACACCTTC. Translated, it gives CASIGQGNYGYTF.